A selection of T cell receptor beta chains follows, all from one sample in a study of blood T cell repertoires in COVID-19. Sequencing was performed with immunoSEQ multiplex PCR; in TCRdb, only in-frame clones are kept and a portion is missing. This table holds 200,000 to 300,000 clones, 83% found once. The sequenced sample was peripheral blood. The receptor source for this set is a human donor in a cohort sampled during active COVID-19. The CDR3 runs from the conserved cysteine through the conserved F or W. A D gene is named only where the DNA matches it firmly. Size is stated for part of the rows, as once, few or many counts, or as a class when the clone is expanded.

clone_size,v_call,d_call,j_call,cdr3_nt,cdr3_aa
-,TRBV6-5,-,TRBJ2-2,TGTGCCAGCAGTTTAAACACCGGGGAGCTGTTTTTT,CASSLNTGELFF
-,TRBV29-1,TRBD1,TRBJ1-1,TGCAGCGTGGGGACAGGGATAAGAAGAGCTGAAGCTTTCTTT,CSVGTGIRRAEAFF
-,TRBV7-9,-,TRBJ1-4,TGTGCCAGCAGCCAATCCGAACGGGAAAAACTGTTTTTT,CASSQSEREKLFF
-,TRBV4-1,TRBD1,TRBJ2-1,TGCGCCAGCAGCCCGACAGGGTCAACCTACAATGAGCAGTTCTTC,CASSPTGSTYNEQFF
few,TRBV19,TRBD1,TRBJ1-1,TGTGCCACGTCAGACAGGGCCCGGATGAACACTGAAGCTTTCTTT,CATSDRARMNTEAFF
-,TRBV7-9,TRBD1,TRBJ2-4,TGTGCCAGCAGCCAGGACAGGGGGCCCGACATTCAGTACTTC,CASSQDRGPDIQYF
-,TRBV29-1,-,TRBJ2-5,TGCAGCGTTGCGCAGAGGGAAGAGACCCAGTACTTC,CSVAQREETQYF
-,TRBV30,-,TRBJ1-3,TGTGCCTGGAGTGATCTCGGGATCTCTGGAAACACCATATATTTT,CAWSDLGISGNTIYF
-,TRBV9,-,TRBJ2-1,TGTGCCAGCAGCCCGACTGTGCACAATGAGCAGTTCTTC,CASSPTVHNEQFF
-,TRBV5-6,TRBD1,TRBJ1-2,TGTGCCAGCACCTTCGGACAGGTCACCTATGGCTACACCTTC,CASTFGQVTYGYTF
-,TRBV25-1,TRBD1,TRBJ1-1,TGTGCCAGCAGTGTGGGACAGGGTCCCTCGTTGTATTTCTTT,CASSVGQGPSLYFF
-,TRBV5-1,-,TRBJ2-5,TGCGCCAGCAGCTTAACGGGACATAAACAAGAGACCCAGTACTTC,CASSLTGHKQETQYF
-,TRBV5-1,TRBD2,TRBJ2-7,TGCGCCAGCAGCTTGTTAGCGGGGGGGCCCTACGAGCAGTACTTC,CASSLLAGGPYEQYF
few,TRBV6-5,-,TRBJ1-4,TGTGCCAGCAGGCGCGGACAGTCCAATGAAAAACTGTTTTTT,CASRRGQSNEKLFF
-,TRBV9,TRBD2,TRBJ2-3,TGTGCCAGCAGCAACCTGGGGGGGGATACGCAGTATTTT,CASSNLGGDTQYF
once,TRBV12-5,TRBD1,TRBJ1-2,TGTGCTAGTGGTTTGTCAAGGGGGCACTATGGCTACACCTTC,CASGLSRGHYGYTF
once,TRBV10-2,TRBD2,TRBJ2-2,TGCGCCAGCAGTGGTTTAGCGGGAGGCCCGGGGGACGGGGAGCTGTTTTTT,CASSGLAGGPGDGELFF
-,TRBV6-5,TRBD1,TRBJ2-5,TGTGCCACCGCACCGGGACAGGGTAACCAAGAGACCCAGTACTTC,CATAPGQGNQETQYF
-,TRBV21-1,-,TRBJ1-6,TGTGCCAGCAGCCCGGGGGGGGACCGAGCGAAGGGGTCCTATAATTCACCCCTCCACTTT,CASSPGGDRAKGSYNSPLHF
-,TRBV5-4,TRBD1,TRBJ1-2,TGTGCCAGCAGCTTGGGGACAGGGTCACAAGGGGGCTACACCTTC,CASSLGTGSQGGYTF
-,TRBV11-2,TRBD2,TRBJ2-5,TGTGCCAGCAGCCGAGCGGGGGGCGTAGGGACCCAGTACTTC,CASSRAGGVGTQYF
-,TRBV5-1,-,TRBJ2-1,TGCGCCAGCAGCTCGTACAATGAGCAGTTCTTC,CASSSYNEQFF
-,TRBV6-4,TRBD1,TRBJ2-2,TGTGCCAGCAGGGGACAGGGGTCGGCCGGGGAGCTGTTTTTT,CASRGQGSAGELFF
-,TRBV6-5,-,TRBJ2-5,TGTGCCAGCAGCCGTACAATCTCAGAGACCCAGTACTTC,CASSRTISETQYF
-,TRBV6-2/TRBV6-3,-,TRBJ2-5,TGTGCCAGCAGTTCACTCGGAGGGCCCGGGGAGACCCAGTACTTC,CASSSLGGPGETQYF
-,TRBV5-1,-,TRBJ2-3,TGCGCCAGCAGCTTGAATCGGCAGGGGAGAAATACGCAGTATTTT,CASSLNRQGRNTQYF
-,TRBV10-3,-,TRBJ2-3,TGTGCCATCAGTGAGTCGGAAGACAGCCTCTTGAACACAGATACGCAGTATTTT,CAISESEDSLLNTDTQYF
-,TRBV28,-,TRBJ2-7,TGTGCCAGCAGTTTACGGTCAGGGCGAACCTACGAGCAGTACTTC,CASSLRSGRTYEQYF
-,TRBV18,TRBD1,TRBJ1-3,TGTGCCAGCTCACCTAACCCAGGGGGCGGAAACACCATATATTTT,CASSPNPGGGNTIYF
-,TRBV28,-,TRBJ1-1,TGTGCCAGCAGCCTAGGGGTAACTGAAGCTTTCTTT,CASSLGVTEAFF
-,TRBV5-1,TRBD1,TRBJ1-4,TGCGCCAGCAGCTTCGGCAGGGGGGACGAAAAACTGTTTTTT,CASSFGRGDEKLFF
-,TRBV30,TRBD1,TRBJ1-6,TGTGCCTGGCGGACAGGGGTTTATTCACCCCTCCACTTT,CAWRTGVYSPLHF
-,TRBV30,-,TRBJ1-5,TGTGCCTGGAGTGTAGGCAGGGTGGACCAGCCCCAGCATTTT,CAWSVGRVDQPQHF
-,TRBV5-1,TRBD1,TRBJ2-2,TGCGCCAGCAGCCTGACAGGGGGCGCGGGCGGGGAGCTGTTTTTT,CASSLTGGAGGELFF
-,TRBV11-3,-,TRBJ2-2,TGTGCCAGCACCGCAGGGAACACCGGGGAGCTGTTTTTT,CASTAGNTGELFF
-,TRBV5-4,-,TRBJ2-3,TGTGCCAGCAGCCCCGGGGAAGATACGCAGTATTTT,CASSPGEDTQYF